Described below is a single T cell receptor beta chain sequence and its context. This clone was observed a handful of times. Its antigen has not been determined. Per-base quality was not reported, and no clone a single base away is much larger than it. The CDR3 contains 24 residues, cysteine and phenylalanine counted. The only DNA kept is the CDR3, 72 bases in frame from the first base. The germline V and J ends show losses of 5 bases and 4 bases respectively, and no gene match explains 31 bases of the junction. CDR1 and CDR2 are drawn from the germline V gene: KGHSH, LQKENI. This entry is derived from a study of shared T cell receptors in the human thymus (dated by TCRdb to about 2021). Notes on the research overall: The study investigated the way shared, self-reactive T-cell receptor alpha chains are produced in the human thymus.

The method behind the library was the immunoSEQ multiplex PCR assay. TCRdb re-hosts the immuneACCESS table, in-frame sequences only. Its copies lack some clones; in the studies checked, an unresolved V gene accounts for under half of them, and the cause for the rest is not known. This sample gives hundreds of thousands of clones in total; 80% to 90% of them show up just once. The ten largest clones add up to roughly 0.0094% of the sample. These records were also assigned to another study, of human thymus T cells. The second study's paper adds: In Finland, the donors were immunologically healthy infants who were having open corrective cardiac surgery for congenital heart defects. Thymus tissue was collected as surgical resects that were removed during corrective cardiac surgery. Usage of V and J gene segments appeared to be biased in both the thymic and the peripheral blood repertoires. Highly overlapping thymic TCR repertoires among unrelated individuals were reported in the related research. TCR alpha and beta repertoires from roughly eight infant thymus samples and a few related peripheral blood samples were characterized in the study. Donor ages ranging from roughly 7 to 250 days were recorded, and roughly six male and a couple of female infants were included in the cohort. Thymocytes were freed from the tissue by mechanical means and kept at -70 degrees C as pellets of roughly 9-30 million cells. A QIAsymphony instrument was used to extract genomic DNA from the frozen cell pellets. The immunoSEQ multiplex PCR assay was used to amplify the TCRB and TCRAD loci from a standardized quantity of quality-controlled genomic DNA. The amplicons covered the V(D)J region and were long enough to include the CDR3 and to identify the V and J genes. The commercial immunoSEQ service was used to sequence amplicons on an Illumina platform. Primer bias and sequencing errors were corrected as previously described, and TCRAD and TCRB definitions were based on the IMGT database. Repertoires were analysed with immunoSEQ Analyzer 3.0 and VDJTools, covering basic statistics, V/J segment usage, diversity estimates, rarefaction and pairwise overlap. Chao1, ChaoE, Efron-Thisted, Shannon and inverse Simpson indices were used to estimate diversity, which was also estimated on datasets down-sampled to the smallest sample. Repertoire overlap was determined by strict matching of CDR3 nucleotide sequence, V gene and J gene, and Jaccard-based multidimensional scaling clustering was applied. On average, thymus samples gave roughly 740,000 unique TCRB clonotypes, whereas blood samples gave about 84,000.

The TCR comes from a boy in the first two years of life with a congenital heart defect. Donor details come from another sample of the same person, matched by shared clones. Recombination joined TRBV18 with TRBJ1-3, and 11 junctional nucleotides match TRBD1. Specimen: thymocytes. The DNA is as follows: TGTGCCAGCTCAACCGTACGCAACAACCATCGGGTCTGGACAGGGGGCCTAGGAGGAAACACCATATATTTT. It specifies CASSTVRNNHRVWTGGLGGNTIYF.